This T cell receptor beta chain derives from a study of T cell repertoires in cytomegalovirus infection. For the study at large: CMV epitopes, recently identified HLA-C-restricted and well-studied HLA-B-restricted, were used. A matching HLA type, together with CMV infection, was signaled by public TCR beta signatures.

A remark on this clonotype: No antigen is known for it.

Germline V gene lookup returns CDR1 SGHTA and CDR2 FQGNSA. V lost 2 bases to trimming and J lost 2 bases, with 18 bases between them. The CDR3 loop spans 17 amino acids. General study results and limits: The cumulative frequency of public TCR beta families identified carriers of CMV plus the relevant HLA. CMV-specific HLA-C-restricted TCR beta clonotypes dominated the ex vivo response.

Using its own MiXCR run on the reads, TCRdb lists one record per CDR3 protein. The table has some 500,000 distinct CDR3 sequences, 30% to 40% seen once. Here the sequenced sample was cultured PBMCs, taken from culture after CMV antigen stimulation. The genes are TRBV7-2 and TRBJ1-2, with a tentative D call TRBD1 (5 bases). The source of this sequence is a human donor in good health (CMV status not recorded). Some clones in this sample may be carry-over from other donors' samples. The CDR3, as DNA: TGTGCCAGCAGCTTATACCCAGGAGACAGAAAAAACTATGGCTACACCTTC. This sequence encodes CASSLYPGDRKNYGYTF.